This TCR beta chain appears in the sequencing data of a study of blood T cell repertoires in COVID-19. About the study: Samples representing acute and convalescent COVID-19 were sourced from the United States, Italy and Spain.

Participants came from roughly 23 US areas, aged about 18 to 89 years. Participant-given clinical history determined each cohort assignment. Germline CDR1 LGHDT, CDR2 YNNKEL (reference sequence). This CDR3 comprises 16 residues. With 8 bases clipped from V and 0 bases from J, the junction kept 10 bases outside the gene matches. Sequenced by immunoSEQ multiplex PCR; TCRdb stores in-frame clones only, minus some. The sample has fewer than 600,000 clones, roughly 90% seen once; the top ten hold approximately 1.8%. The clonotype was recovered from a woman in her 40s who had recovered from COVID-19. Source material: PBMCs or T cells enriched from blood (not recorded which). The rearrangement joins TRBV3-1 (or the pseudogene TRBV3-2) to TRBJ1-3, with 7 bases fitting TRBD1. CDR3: CASATNRGASGNTIYF. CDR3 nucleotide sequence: TGTGCCAGCGCGACAAACAGGGGAGCCTCTGGAAACACCATATATTTT.